Presented here are 14 T cell receptor beta chains from one specimen sequenced in a study of blood T cell repertoires in COVID-19. Method: immunoSEQ multiplex PCR; TCRdb's copy keeps in-frame clones and lacks some. The sample contains 90,000 to 130,000 clones, about 75% of which appear only once. Material for sequencing was peripheral blood. The receptors come from a woman aged 80 or over with active or convalescent COVID-19.

The rearrangement joins TRBV9 to TRBJ2-3, with 13 bases that match TRBD2. The germline CDR1 and CDR2 sequences are SGDLS and YYNGEE. The CDR3 has 19 amino acids. With 1 base clipped from V and 3 bases from J, the junction kept 11 bases outside the gene matches. DNA for the CDR3: TGTGCCAGCAGCGTAACTAGCGGGAGGGCCGGCGGGAGAACAGATACGCAGTATTTT. It codes for CASSVTSGRAGGRTDTQYF.

V is TRBV10-3 and J is TRBJ2-5, with D perhaps matching TRBD2 (6 bases). Trimming cost V 6 bases and J 0 bases, with 8 bases left between them. CDR1 and CDR2 (germline): ENHRY, SYGVKD. This CDR3 contains 13 residues. This CDR3 is CAISPSDQETQYF. The CDR3 region has the DNA TGTGCCATCAGCCCTAGCGACCAAGAGACCCAGTACTTC.

The chain combines TRBV10-1 with TRBJ1-6; D may be TRBD1 (5 bases). V was shortened by 4 bases and J by 10 bases, with 14 bases between the two germline ends. This CDR3 has 14 amino acids. The germline CDR1 and CDR2 sequences are WNHNN and SYGVQD (reference sequence). CDR3 coding DNA: TGCGCCAGCAGTGCAACAAACAGGTTCTCACCCCTCCACTTT. It translates to CASSATNRFSPLHF.

This clone has just a few counts. This sequence joins TRBV2 and TRBJ2-7; 7 bases fit TRBD2. Germline V CDR1 and CDR2: SNHLY, FYNNEI. The trim removed 7 bases at V and 0 bases at J, leaving 9 bases unmatched. This CDR3 region has 15 residues. The CDR3 loop reads CASNSVREASYEQYF. CDR3 nucleotide sequence: TGTGCCAGCAACTCGGTCCGGGAGGCCTCCTACGAGCAGTACTTC.

V gene TRBV12-3 or TRBV12-4 combines with J gene TRBJ1-1, with 9 nucleotides matching TRBD1. J was trimmed by 4 bases and V by 6 bases; bases with no gene match: 3. This CDR3 is 13 amino acids long. The CDR3 here is CASSSTGGTEAFF. The CDR3 DNA follows: TGTGCCAGCAGCTCGACAGGGGGCACTGAAGCTTTCTTT.

V is TRBV3-1 (or the pseudogene TRBV3-2) and J is TRBJ2-5, with D perhaps matching TRBD1 (5 bases). The V gene lost 0 bases and the J gene lost 1 base, with 15 bases spanning the gap. The germline V gene has CDR1 LGHDT and CDR2 YNNKEL (reference sequence). CDR3 length: 17 amino acids. CDR3 DNA: TGTGCCAGCAGCCAAGATGGGGCAGGGTCTGGCCAAGAGACCCAGTACTTC. It yields the protein CASSQDGAGSGQETQYF.

This clone was counted between two and nine times. J is TRBJ1-2 and V is TRBV7-3; TRBD1 aligns across 8 bases. The germline CDR1 and CDR2 sequences are SGHTA and FQGTGA. J lost 4 bases, V lost 5 bases, and 9 bases had no gene match. The CDR3 loop spans 15 amino acids. CDR3 DNA sequence: TGTGCCAGCAGCCCAGGACAGGGCGAAATCTATGGCTACACCTTC. It specifies CASSPGQGEIYGYTF.

The chain has TRBV28 and TRBJ2-7, with a tentative D call TRBD1 (5 bases). Germline assignment: CDR1 MDHEN and CDR2 SYDVKM. Trimming removed 8 bases from V and 1 base from J, with 12 bases in between. The CDR3 consists of 13 residues. The DNA for the CDR3 is TGTGCCAGCCTCCAAGGACAATCCTACGAGCAGTACTTC. Its protein is CASLQGQSYEQYF. Complete variable domain (other parts from reference TRBV28 and TRBJ2-7): DVKVTQSSRYLVKRTGEKVFLECVQDMDHENMFWYRQDPGLGLRLIYFSYDVKMKEKGDIPEGYSVSREKKERFSLILESASTNQTSMYLCASLQGQSYEQYFGPGTRLTVT.

This clone has just a few counts. V usage is TRBV7-6 and J usage is TRBJ1-1; D remains unclear. Germline CDR1 SGHVS, CDR2 FNYEAQ. This CDR3 comprises 14 residues. V was shortened by 1 base and J by 3 bases, with 9 bases between the two germline ends. CDR3 sequence: CASSLEGGHTEAFF. CDR3 coding DNA: TGTGCCAGCAGCTTAGAAGGTGGGCACACTGAAGCTTTCTTT.

V is TRBV4-1 and J is TRBJ2-5, with 7 bases lining up with TRBD1. CDR3 length equals 14 residues. CDR1 is MGHRA and CDR2 is YSYEKL in the germline V gene. Germline trimming cut 3 bases from V and 1 base from J; bases unmatched to any gene: 2. The CDR3 loop reads CASSHGQAQETQYF. Written as DNA, the CDR3 is TGCGCCAGCAGCCACGGACAGGCCCAAGAGACCCAGTACTTC.

The chain employs TRBV28 and TRBJ2-7, with 10 bases lining up with TRBD1. CDR1 and CDR2 from the germline V gene are MDHEN and SYDVKM. V was clipped by 11 bases and J by 1 base; unmatched bases: 11. The CDR3 is 15 residues long. CDR3 sequence (DNA): TGTGCCGTAACACCCCCGGGACAGGGGTCCTACGAGCAGTACTTC. Translated, it gives CAVTPPGQGSYEQYF. The full variable domain, in which reference TRBV28 and TRBJ2-7 provide the parts outside the CDR3, is DVKVTQSSRYLVKRTGEKVFLECVQDMDHENMFWYRQDPGLGLRLIYFSYDVKMKEKGDIPEGYSVSREKKERFSLILESASTNQTSMYLCAVTPPGQGSYEQYFGPGTRLTVT.

The J gene is TRBJ2-7, the V gene TRBV10-3; TRBD2 aligns across 7 bases. Germline lookup yields CDR1 ENHRY and CDR2 SYGVKD. V was pared by 5 bases and J by 2 bases, with 6 bases of the junction left unmatched. This CDR3 is 14 amino acids long. The CDR3 loop is CAISRGDPTYEQYF. In DNA form, the CDR3 reads TGTGCCATCAGTCGGGGGGACCCAACCTACGAGCAGTACTTC.

The chain carries TRBV6-2 or TRBV6-3 and TRBJ1-2; 10 bases align to TRBD1. Unmatched junction bases numbered 2, after V lost 0 bases and J lost 10 bases. The CDR3 runs to 13 residues. CDR1 is MNHEY and CDR2 is SVGEGT in the germline V gene. The CDR3 is CASSYSGTGDYTF. The DNA of the CDR3 is TGTGCCAGCAGTTACTCAGGGACAGGGGACTACACCTTC.

The rearrangement links TRBV12-5 to TRBJ2-3; maybe TRBD2 (5 bases). The germline V gene encodes CDR1 LGHNT and CDR2 FRNRAP. CDR3 length: 14 residues. Trimming took 5 bases from V and 0 from J, leaving 9 bases between them. The CDR3 nucleotides read TGTGCTAGTGGTCCCAGGACTAGCACAGATACGCAGTATTTT. Its translation is CASGPRTSTDTQYF. The whole variable domain, filled in from reference TRBV12-5 and TRBJ2-3, reads DARVTQTPRHKVTEMGQEVTMRCQPILGHNTVFWYRQTMMQGLELLAYFRNRAPLDDSGMPKDRFSAEMPDATLATLKIQPSEPRDSAVYFCASGPRTSTDTQYFGPGTRLTVL.